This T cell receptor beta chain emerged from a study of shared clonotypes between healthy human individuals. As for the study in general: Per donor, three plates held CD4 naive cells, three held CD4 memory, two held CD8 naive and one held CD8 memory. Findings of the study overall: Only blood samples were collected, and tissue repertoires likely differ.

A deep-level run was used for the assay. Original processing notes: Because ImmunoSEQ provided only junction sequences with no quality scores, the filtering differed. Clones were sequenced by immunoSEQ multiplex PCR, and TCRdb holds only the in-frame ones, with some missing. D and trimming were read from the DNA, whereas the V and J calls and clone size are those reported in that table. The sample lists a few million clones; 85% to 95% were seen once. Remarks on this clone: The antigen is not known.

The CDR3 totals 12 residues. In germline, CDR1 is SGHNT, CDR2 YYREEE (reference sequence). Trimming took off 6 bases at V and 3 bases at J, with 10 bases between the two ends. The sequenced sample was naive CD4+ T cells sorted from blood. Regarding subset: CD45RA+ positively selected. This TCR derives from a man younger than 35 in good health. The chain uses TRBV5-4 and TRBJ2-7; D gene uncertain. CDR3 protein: CASTVLGYEQYF. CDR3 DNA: TGTGCCAGCACCGTCCTTGGCTACGAGCAGTACTTC.